This T cell receptor (beta chain) appears in the sequencing data of a study of T cell changes during pregnancy in multiple sclerosis. TCRdb keeps only in-frame clones here, not all; method: immunoSEQ multiplex PCR. The table shows under 25,000 clones, with about 89% occurring only once. Germline CDR1 is MNHEY and CDR2 is SMNVEV (reference sequence). The V gene end was trimmed by 5 bases and the J gene end by 4 bases; junction bases not matched to a gene: 7. CDR3 size: 14 residues. Sequencing was performed on CD8+ T cells from peripheral blood mononuclear cells, taken in the first trimester of pregnancy. The receptor was derived from a female donor in good health, enrolled as a control in a pregnancy study. The V and J genes are TRBV27 and TRBJ2-5; 7 bases agree with TRBD2. CDR3 residues: CASSAGLEGETQYF. In DNA form, the CDR3 reads TGTGCCAGCAGTGCTGGACTAGAAGGAGAGACCCAGTACTTC.